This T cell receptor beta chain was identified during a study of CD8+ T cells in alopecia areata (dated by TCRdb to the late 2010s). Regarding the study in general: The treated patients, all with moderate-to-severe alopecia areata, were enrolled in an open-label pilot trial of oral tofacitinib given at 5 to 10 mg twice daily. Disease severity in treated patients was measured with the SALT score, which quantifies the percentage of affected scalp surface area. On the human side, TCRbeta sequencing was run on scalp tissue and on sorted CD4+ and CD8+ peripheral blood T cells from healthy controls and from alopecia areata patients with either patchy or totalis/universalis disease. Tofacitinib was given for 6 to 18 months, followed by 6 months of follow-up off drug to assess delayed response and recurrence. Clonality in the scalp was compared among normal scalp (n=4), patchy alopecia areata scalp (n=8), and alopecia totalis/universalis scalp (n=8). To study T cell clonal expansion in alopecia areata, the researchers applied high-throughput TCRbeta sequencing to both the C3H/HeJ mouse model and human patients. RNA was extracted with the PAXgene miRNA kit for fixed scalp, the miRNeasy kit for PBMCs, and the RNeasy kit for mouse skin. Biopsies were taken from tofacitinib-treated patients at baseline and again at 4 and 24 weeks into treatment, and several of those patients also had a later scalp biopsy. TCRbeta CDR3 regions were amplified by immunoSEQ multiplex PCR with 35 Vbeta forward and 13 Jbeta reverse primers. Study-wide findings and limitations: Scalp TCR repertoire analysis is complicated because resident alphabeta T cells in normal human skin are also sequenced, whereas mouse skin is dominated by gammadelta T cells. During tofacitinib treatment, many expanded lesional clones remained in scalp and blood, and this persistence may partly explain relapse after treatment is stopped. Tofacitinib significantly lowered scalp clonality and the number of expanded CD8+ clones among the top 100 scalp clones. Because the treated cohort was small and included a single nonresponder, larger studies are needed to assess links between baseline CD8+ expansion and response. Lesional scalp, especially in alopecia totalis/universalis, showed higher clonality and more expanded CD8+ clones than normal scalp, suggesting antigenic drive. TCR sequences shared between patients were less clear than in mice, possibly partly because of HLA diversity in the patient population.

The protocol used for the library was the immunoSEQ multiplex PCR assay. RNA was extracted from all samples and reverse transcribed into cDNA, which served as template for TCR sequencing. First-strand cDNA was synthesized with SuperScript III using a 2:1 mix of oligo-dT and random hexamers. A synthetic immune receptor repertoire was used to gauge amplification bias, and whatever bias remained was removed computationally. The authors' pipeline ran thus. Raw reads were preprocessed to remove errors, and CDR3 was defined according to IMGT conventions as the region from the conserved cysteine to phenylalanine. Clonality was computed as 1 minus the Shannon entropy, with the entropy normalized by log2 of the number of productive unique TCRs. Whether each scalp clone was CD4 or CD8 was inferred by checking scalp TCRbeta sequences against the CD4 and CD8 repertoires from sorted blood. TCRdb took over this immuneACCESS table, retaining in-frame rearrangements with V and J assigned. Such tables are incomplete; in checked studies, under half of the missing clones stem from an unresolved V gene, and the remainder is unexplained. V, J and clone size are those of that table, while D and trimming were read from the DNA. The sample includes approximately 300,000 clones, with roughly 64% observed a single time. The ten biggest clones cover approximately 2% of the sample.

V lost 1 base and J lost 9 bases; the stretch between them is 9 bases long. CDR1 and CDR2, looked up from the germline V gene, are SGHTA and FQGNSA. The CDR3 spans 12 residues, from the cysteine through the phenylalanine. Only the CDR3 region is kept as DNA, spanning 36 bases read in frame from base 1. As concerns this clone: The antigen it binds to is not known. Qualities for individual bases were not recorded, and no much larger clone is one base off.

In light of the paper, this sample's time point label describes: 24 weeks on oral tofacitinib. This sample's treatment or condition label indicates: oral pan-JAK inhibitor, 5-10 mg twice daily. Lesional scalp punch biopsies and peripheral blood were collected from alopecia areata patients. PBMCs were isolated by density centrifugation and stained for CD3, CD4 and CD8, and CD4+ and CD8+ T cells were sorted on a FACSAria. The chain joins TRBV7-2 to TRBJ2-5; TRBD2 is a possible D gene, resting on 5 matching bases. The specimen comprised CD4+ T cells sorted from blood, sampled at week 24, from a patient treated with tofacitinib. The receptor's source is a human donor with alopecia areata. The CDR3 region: CASSLGLDSQYF. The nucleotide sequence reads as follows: TGTGCCAGCAGCTTAGGCCTGGACTCCCAGTACTTC.